Following are 4 T cell receptor beta chains from one sample sequenced in a study of a mutant IDH1 vaccine in newly diagnosed glioma. This sample's time point: week 5, during vaccination. Every vaccine dose comprised 300 ug of mutant IDH1 20-mer peptide plus topical imiquimod. Data came from immunoSEQ multiplex PCR; TCRdb stores just in-frame clones and leaves some out. The sample includes around 50,000 clones, around four fifths of them seen just once. Antigens for these TCRs are unknown. The starting material was PBMCs, obtained from a glioma patient whose treatment included an IDH1 peptide vaccine. The receptors stem from a man in his forties or fifties with glioma.

The chain couples TRBV4-1 to TRBJ2-5, with D possibly being TRBD2 (6 bases). Germline CDR1 and CDR2: MGHRA and YSYEKL. The CDR3 spans 16 residues. Trimming pared 2 bases from V and 4 bases from J, leaving 17 bases between. DNA for the CDR3: TGCGCCAGCAGCCAAAACCCGTGGGGGGTGCGAGAGACCCAGTACTTC. Protein product: CASSQNPWGVRETQYF.

The chain combines TRBV5-6 with TRBJ1-1; D unresolved. This CDR3 has 14 amino acids. Trimming took 0 bases from V and 5 from J, leaving 11 bases between them. Per the germline V gene, CDR1 is SGHDT and CDR2 is YYEEEE. In DNA, the CDR3 is TGTGCCAGCAGCTTGGGTGAGATTTGGACTGAAGCTTTCTTT. This sequence encodes CASSLGEIWTEAFF.

This chain links TRBV19 with TRBJ1-1; D uncertain. Trimming stripped 7 bases from V and 0 bases from J, with 15 bases between. Germline-derived CDR1 and CDR2 are LNHDA and SQIVND (reference sequence). This CDR3 comprises 15 residues. The CDR3 spells CASTLLASMNTEAFF. The CDR3 region has the DNA TGTGCCAGTACCCTTCTTGCGAGTATGAACACTGAAGCTTTCTTT. Drawing the rest from reference TRBV19 and TRBJ1-1, the complete variable domain is DGGITQSPKYLFRKEGQNVTLSCEQNLNHDAMYWYRQDPGQGLRLIYYSQIVNDFQKGDIAEGYSVSREKKESFPLTVTSAQKNPTAFYLCASTLLASMNTEAFFGQGTRLTVV.

This rearrangement joins TRBV30 to TRBJ1-1; D is undetermined. The germline gives CDR1 GTSNPN, CDR2 SVGIG (reference sequence). The CDR3 has 11 residues. The V gene lost 5 bases and the J gene lost 5 bases, with 9 bases spanning the gap. The CDR3: CAWQGFTEAFF. The CDR3 nucleotides are TGTGCCTGGCAAGGATTTACTGAAGCTTTCTTT.